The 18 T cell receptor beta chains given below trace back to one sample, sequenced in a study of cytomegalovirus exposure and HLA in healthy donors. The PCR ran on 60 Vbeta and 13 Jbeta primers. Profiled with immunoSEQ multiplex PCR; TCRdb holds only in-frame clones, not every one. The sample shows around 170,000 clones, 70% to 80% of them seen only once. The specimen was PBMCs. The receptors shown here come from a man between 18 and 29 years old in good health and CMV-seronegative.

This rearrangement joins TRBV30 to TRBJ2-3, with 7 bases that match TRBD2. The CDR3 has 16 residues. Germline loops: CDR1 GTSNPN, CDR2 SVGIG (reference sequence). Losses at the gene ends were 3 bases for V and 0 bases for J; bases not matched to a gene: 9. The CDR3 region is CAWSPAGAGSTDTQYF. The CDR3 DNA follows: TGTGCCTGGAGCCCCGCTGGAGCGGGAAGCACAGATACGCAGTATTTT.

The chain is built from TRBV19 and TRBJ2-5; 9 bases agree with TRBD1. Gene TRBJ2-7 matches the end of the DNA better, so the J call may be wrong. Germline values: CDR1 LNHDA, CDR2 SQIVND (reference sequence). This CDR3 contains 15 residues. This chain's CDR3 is CASSTYTGGASEQYF. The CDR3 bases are TGTGCCAGTAGTACATACACAGGGGGCGCGTCCGAGCAGTACTTC.

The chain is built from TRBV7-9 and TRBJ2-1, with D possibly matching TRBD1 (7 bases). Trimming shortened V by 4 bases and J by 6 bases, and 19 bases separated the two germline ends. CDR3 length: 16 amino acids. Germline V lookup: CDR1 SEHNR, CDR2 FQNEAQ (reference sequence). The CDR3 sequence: CASSSKRRGPLNEQFF. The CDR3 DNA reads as TGTGCCAGCAGCTCTAAAAGGAGGGGGCCCCTCAATGAGCAGTTCTTC.

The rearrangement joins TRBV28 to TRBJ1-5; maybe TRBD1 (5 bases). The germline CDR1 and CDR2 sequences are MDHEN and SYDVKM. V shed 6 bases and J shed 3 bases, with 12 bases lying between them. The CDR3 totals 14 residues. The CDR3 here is CASSPGRVNQPQHF. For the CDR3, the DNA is TGTGCCAGCAGCCCCGGCAGGGTCAATCAGCCCCAGCATTTT. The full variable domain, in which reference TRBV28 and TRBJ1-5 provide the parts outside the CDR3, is DVKVTQSSRYLVKRTGEKVFLECVQDMDHENMFWYRQDPGLGLRLIYFSYDVKMKEKGDIPEGYSVSREKKERFSLILESASTNQTSMYLCASSPGRVNQPQHFGDGTRLSIL.

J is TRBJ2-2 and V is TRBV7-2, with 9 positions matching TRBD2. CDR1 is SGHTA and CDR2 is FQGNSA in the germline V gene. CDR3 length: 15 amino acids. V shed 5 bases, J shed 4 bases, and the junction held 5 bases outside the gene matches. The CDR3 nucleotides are TGTGCCAGCAGCGGAGCGGGGGGAGGCACCGGGGAGCTGTTTTTT. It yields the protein CASSGAGGGTGELFF.

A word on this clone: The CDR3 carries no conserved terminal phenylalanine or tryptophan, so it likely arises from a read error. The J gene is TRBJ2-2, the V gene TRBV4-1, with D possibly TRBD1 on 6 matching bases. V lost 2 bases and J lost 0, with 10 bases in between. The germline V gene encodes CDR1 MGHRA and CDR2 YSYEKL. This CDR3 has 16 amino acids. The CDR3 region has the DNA TGCGCCAGCAGCCAAATGGGGGCCACGAACACCGGGGAGCTGTTTCTT. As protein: CASSQMGATNTGELFL.

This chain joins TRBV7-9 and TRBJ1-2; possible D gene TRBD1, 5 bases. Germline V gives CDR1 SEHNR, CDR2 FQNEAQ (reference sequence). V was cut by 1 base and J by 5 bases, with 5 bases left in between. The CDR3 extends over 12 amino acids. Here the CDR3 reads CASSLEGYGYTF. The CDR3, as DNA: TGTGCCAGCAGCTTAGAGGGGTATGGCTACACCTTC.

As DNA, the CDR3 is TGTGCCAGCAGAGCAACTAGCTCCTACGAGCAGTACTTC. Translated: CASRATSSYEQYF. The V and J genes are TRBV27 and TRBJ2-7, with a tentative D call TRBD2 (5 bases). The CDR3 length is 13 residues. Germline lookup yields CDR1 MNHEY and CDR2 SMNVEV (reference sequence). V dropped 6 bases and J dropped 0 bases, with 9 bases sitting between them.

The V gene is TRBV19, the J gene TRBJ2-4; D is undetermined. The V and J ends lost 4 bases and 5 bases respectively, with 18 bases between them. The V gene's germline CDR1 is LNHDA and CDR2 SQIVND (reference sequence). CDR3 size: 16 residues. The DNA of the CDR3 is TGTGCCAGTAGTAGCCCCCTCACAGAACACCAAAACATTCAGTACTTC. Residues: CASSSPLTEHQNIQYF. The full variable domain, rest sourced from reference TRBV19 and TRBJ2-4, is DGGITQSPKYLFRKEGQNVTLSCEQNLNHDAMYWYRQDPGQGLRLIYYSQIVNDFQKGDIAEGYSVSREKKESFPLTVTSAQKNPTAFYLCASSSPLTEHQNIQYFGAGTRLSVL.

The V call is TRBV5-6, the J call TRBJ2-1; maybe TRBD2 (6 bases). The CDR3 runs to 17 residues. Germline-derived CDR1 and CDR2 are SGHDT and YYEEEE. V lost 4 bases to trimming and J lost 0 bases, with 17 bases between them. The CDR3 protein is CASSEQQRASSYNEQFF. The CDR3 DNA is TGTGCCAGCAGCGAACAGCAGCGGGCCAGCTCCTACAATGAGCAGTTCTTC.

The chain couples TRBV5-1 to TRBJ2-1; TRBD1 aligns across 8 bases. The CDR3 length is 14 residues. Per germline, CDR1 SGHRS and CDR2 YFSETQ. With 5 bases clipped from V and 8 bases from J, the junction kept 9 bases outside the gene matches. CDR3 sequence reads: CASRPLDRVHEQFF. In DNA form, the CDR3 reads TGCGCCAGCAGACCGCTGGACAGGGTCCATGAGCAGTTCTTC.

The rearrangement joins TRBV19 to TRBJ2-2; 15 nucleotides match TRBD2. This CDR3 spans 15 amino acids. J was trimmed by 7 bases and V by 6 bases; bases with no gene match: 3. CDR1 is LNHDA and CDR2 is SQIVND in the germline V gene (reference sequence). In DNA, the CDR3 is TGTGCCAGTAGGGGACTAGCGGGAGGAGGCGGGGAGCTGTTTTTT. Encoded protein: CASRGLAGGGGELFF.

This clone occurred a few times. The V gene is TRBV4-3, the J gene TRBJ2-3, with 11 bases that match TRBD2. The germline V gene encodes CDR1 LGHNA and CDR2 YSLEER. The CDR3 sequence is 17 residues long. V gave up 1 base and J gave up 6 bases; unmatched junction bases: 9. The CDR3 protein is CASSQGFSSGRADTQYF. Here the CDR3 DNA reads TGCGCCAGCAGCCAAGGTTTTAGTAGCGGGAGGGCGGATACGCAGTATTTT.

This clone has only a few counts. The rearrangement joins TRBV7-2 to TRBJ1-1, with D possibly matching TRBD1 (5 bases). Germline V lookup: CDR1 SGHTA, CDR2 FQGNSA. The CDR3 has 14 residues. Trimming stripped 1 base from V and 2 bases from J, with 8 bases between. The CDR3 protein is CASSLGTPNTEAFF. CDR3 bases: TGTGCCAGCAGCTTAGGGACACCCAACACTGAAGCTTTCTTT.

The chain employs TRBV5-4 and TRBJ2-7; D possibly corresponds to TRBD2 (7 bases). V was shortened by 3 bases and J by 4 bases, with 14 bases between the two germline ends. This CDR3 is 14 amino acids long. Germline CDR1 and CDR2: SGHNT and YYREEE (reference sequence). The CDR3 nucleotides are TGTGCCAGCAGCTACGACAGGCGGGGGTACGAGCAGTACTTC. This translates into CASSYDRRGYEQYF.

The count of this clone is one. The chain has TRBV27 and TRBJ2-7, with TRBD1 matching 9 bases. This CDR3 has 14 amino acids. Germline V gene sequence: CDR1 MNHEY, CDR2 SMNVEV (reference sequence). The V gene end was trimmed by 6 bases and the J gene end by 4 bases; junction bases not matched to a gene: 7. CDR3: CASSRDREGYEQYF. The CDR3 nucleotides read TGTGCCAGCAGCCGGGACAGGGAAGGGTACGAGCAGTACTTC.

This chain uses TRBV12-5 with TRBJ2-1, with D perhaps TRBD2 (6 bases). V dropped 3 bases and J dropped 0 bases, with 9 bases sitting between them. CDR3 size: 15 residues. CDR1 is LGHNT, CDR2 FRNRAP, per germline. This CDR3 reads CASGLSGGSYNEQFF. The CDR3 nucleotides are TGTGCTAGTGGTTTATCCGGGGGCTCCTACAATGAGCAGTTCTTC.

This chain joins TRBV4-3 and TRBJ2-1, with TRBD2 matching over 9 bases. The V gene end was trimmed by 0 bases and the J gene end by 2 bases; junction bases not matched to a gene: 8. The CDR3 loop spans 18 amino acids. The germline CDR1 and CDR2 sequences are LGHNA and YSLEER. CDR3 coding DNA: TGCGCCAGCAGCCAAGATCGAGGCGGGGGGGCCGCCTACAATGAGCAGTTCTTC. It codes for CASSQDRGGGAAYNEQFF.